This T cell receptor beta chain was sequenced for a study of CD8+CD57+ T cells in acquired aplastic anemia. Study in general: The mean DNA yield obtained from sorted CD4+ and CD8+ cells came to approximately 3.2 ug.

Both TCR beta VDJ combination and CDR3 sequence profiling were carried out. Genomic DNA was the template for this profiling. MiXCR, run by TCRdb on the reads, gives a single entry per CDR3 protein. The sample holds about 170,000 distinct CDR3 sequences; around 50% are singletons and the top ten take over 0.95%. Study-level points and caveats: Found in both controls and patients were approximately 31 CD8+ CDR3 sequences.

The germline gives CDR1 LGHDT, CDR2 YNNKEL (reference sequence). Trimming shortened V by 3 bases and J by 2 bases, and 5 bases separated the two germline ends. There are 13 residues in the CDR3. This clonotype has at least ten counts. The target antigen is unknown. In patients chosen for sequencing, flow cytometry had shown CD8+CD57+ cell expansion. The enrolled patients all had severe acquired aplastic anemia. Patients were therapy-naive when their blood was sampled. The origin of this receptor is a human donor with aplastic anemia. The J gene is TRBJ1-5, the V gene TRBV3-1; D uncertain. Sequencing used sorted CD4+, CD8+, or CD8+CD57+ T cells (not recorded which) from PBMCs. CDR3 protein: CASSHYGNQPQHF. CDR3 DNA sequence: TGTGCCAGCAGCCATTATGGCAATCAGCCCCAGCATTTT.